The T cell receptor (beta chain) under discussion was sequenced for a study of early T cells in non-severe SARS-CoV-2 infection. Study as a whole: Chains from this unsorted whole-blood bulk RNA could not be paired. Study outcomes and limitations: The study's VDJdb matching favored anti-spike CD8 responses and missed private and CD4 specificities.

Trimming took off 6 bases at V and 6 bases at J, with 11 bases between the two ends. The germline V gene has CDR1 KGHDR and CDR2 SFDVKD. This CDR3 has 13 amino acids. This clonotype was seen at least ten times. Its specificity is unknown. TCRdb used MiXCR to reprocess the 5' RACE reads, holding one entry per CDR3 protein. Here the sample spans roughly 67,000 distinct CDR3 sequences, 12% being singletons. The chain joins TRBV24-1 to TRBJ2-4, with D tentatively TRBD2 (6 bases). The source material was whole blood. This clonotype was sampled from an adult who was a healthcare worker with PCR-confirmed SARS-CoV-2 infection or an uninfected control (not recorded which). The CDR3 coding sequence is TGTGCCACCAGTCAACGGCGGGGAAACATTCAGTACTTC. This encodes CATSQRRGNIQYF.